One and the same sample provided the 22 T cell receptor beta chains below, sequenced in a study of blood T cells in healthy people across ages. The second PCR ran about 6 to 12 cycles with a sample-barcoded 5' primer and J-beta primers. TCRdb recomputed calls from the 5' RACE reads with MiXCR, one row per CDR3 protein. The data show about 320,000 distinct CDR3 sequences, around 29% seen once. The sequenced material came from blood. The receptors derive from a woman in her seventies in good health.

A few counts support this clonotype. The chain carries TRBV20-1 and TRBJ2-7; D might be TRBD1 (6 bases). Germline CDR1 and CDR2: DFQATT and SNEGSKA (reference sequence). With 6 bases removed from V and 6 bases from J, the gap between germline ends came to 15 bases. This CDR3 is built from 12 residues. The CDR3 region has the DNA TGCAGTGCCATCCCCAGGGGATCCGAGCAGTACTTC. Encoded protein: CSAIPRGSEQYF.

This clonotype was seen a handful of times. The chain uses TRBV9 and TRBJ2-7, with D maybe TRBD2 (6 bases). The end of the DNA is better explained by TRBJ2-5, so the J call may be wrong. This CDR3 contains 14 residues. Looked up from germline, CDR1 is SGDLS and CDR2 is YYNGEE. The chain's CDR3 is CASSVGGVRETQYF. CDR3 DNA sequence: TGTGCCAGCAGCGTAGGGGGGGTTCGGGAGACCCAGTACTTC.

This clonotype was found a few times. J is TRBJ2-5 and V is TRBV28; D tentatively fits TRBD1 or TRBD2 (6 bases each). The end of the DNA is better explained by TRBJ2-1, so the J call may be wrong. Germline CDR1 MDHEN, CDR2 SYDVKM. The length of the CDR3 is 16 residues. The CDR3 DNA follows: TGTGCCAGCAGTCCGATTCAAACTCAGGGGAGGAATGAGCAGTTCTTC. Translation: CASSPIQTQGRNEQFF.

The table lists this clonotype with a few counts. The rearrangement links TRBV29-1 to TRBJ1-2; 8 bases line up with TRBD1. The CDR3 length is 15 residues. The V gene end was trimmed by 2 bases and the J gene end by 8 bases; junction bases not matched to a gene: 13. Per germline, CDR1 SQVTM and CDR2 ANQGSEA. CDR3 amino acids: CSVESGAGGAEGYTF. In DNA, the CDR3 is TGCAGCGTTGAATCAGGGGCAGGGGGCGCGGAGGGCTACACCTTC.

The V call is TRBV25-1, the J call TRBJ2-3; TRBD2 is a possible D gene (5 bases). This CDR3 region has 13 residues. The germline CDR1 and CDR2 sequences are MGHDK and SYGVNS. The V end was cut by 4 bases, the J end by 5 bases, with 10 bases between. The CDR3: CASSVGKVDTQYF. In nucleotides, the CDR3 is TGTGCCAGCAGTGTCGGGAAGGTAGATACGCAGTATTTT.

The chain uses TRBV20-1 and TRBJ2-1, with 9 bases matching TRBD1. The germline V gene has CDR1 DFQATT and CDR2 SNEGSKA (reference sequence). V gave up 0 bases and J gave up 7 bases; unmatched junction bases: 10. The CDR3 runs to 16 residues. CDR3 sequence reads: CSARDPQGARSNEQFF. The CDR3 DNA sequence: TGCAGTGCTAGAGATCCACAGGGGGCGCGGAGTAATGAGCAGTTCTTC.

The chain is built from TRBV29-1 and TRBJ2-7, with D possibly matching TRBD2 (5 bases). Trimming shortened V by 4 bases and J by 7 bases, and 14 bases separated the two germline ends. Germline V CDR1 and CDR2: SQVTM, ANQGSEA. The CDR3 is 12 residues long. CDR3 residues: CSVVRDLEEQYF. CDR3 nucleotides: TGCAGCGTTGTTCGGGATCTAGAAGAGCAGTACTTC.

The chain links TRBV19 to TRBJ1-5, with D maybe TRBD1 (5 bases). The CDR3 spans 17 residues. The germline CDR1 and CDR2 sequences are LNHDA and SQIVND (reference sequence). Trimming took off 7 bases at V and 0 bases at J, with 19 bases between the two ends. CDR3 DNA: TGTGCCAGTACGGCTGTCTCCGGGGGACCTAGCAATCAGCCCCAGCATTTT. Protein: CASTAVSGGPSNQPQHF.

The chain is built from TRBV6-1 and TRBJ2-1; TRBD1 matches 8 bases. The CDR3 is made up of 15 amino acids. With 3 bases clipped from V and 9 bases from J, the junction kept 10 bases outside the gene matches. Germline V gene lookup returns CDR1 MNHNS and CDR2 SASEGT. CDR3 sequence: CASSDRQGSSSEQFF. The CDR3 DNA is TGTGCCAGCAGTGATAGACAGGGGTCTTCGTCTGAGCAGTTCTTC.

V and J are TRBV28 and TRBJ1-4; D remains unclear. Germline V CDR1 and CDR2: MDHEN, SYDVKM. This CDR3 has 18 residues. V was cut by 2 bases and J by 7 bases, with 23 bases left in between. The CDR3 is CASSLPWAYSNPAEKLFF. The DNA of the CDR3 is TGTGCCAGCAGTTTACCATGGGCATATAGTAATCCCGCTGAAAAACTGTTTTTT.

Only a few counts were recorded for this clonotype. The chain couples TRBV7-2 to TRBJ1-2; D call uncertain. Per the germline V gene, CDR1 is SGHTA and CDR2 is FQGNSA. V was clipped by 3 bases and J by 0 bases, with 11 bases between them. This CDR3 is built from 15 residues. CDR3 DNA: TGTGCCAGCAGCTTTAGGACCGACGCTAACTATGGCTACACCTTC. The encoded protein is CASSFRTDANYGYTF.

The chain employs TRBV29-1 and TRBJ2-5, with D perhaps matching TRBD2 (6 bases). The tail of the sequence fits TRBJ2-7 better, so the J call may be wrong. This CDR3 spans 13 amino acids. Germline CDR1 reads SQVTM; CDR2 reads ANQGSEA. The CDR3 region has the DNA TGCAGCGTTGAAGATCCGGGGAGGTACGAGCAGTACTTC. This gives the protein CSVEDPGRYEQYF.

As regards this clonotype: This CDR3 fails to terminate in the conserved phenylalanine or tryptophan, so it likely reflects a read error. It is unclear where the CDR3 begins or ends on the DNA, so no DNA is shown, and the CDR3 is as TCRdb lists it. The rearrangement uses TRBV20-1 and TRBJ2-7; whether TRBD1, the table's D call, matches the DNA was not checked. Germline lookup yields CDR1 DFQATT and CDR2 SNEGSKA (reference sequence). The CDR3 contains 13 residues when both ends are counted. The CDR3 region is CSARGSSGDRSSI.

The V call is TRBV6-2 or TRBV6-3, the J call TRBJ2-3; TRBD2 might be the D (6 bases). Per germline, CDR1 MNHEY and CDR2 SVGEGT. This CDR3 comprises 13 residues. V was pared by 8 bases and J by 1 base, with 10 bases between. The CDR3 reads CASEIAGTDTQYF. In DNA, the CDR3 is TGTGCCAGCGAGATAGCGGGCACAGATACGCAGTATTTT.

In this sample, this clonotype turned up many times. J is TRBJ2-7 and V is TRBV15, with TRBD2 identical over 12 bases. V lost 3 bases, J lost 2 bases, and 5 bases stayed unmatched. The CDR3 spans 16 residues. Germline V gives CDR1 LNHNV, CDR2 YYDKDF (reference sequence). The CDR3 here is CATSSRTSGIPYEQYF. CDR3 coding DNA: TGTGCCACCAGCAGCCGGACTAGCGGGATTCCCTACGAGCAGTACTTC.

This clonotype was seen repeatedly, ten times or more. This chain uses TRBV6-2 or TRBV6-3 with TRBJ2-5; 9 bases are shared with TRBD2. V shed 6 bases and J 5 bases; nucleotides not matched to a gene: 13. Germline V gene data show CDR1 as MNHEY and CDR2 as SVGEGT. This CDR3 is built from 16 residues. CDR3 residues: CASSPGTSSLRETQYF. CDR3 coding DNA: TGTGCCAGCAGCCCAGGGACTAGCAGCCTTCGGGAGACCCAGTACTTC.

In DNA form, the CDR3 reads TGCGCCAGCAGTGACAGGACGGTGGGCTATGGCTACACCTTC. Translating gives CASSDRTVGYGYTF. V gene TRBV10-2 combines with J gene TRBJ1-2; the D is unclear. Deletions cut 3 bases from V and 4 bases from J, with 12 bases between. Germline V gene sequence: CDR1 WSHSY, CDR2 SAAADI. This CDR3 region has 14 residues.

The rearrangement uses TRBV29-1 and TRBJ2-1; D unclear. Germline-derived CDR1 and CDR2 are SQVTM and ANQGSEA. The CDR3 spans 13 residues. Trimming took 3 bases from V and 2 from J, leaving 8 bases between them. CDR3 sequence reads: CSVDYAAYNEQFF. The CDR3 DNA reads TGCAGCGTTGACTACGCGGCCTACAATGAGCAGTTCTTC.

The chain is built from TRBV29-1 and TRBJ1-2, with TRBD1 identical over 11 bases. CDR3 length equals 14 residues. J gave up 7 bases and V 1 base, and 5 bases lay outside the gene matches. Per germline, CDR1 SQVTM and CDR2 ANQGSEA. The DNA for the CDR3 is TGCAGCGTTGAAGTGGGACAGGGGGACGGTGGCTACACCTTC. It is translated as CSVEVGQGDGGYTF.

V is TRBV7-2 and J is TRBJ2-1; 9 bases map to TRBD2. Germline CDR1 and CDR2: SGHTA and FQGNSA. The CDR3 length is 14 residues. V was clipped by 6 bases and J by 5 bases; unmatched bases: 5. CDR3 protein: CASRLTSGNNEQFF. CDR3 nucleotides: TGTGCCAGCAGACTGACTAGCGGAAACAATGAGCAGTTCTTC.

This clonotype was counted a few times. The CDR3 DNA reads TGCGCCAGCAGCCAAGCCAACAGGGGTAGGTTGAGCACTGAAGCTTTCTTT. This encodes CASSQANRGRLSTEAFF. V and J are TRBV4-1 and TRBJ1-1, with 7 bases fitting TRBD1. V dropped 1 base and J dropped 4; count of bases not matched to a gene: 12. The CDR3 runs 17 residues. Germline lookup yields CDR1 MGHRA and CDR2 YSYEKL.

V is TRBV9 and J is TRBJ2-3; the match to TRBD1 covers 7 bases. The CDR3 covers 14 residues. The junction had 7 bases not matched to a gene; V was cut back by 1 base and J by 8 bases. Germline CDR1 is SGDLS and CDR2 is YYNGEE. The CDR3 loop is CASSVPGGRGTQYF. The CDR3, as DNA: TGTGCCAGCAGCGTACCAGGGGGAAGGGGTACGCAGTATTTT.